This TCR beta chain was profiled in a study of T cells in Graves' hyperthyroidism and ophthalmopathy. Looking at the study overall: Blood from the periphery was taken at initial diagnosis, before any treatment.

Absent ophthalmopathy progression within 18 months defined stable Graves' hyperthyroidism. The study enrolled patients aged 18 to 65 with newly diagnosed hyperthyroidism of under 2 months' duration. This clonotype occurred once. No antigen is known for it. RNA transcripts provided the source from which TCR beta CDR3 regions were amplified. In the first-round RT-PCR of the TCR CDR3, the HTBI primer set was used. TCRdb ran MiXCR on the multiplex PCR reads and lists one entry per CDR3 protein. Of about 760,000 distinct CDR3 sequences in the sample, 30% to 40% are singletons; the top ten hold 30% to 40%. Study observations and caveats: Most expanded thyroid clonotypes above 0.001 also appeared in blood.

The specimen sequenced was blood. This sequence originates from a woman aged 35 to 49 with Graves' hyperthyroidism.

CDR3 protein: CSAHRAGTDTQYF. CDR3 coding DNA: TGCAGCGCTCACAGGGCCGGCACAGATACGCAGTATTTT. The V and J genes are TRBV29-1 and TRBJ2-3; D might be TRBD1 (6 bases). CDR3 length: 13 residues. Germline CDR1 and CDR2: SQVTM and ANQGSEA. V shed 7 bases and J shed 1 base, with 12 bases lying between them.